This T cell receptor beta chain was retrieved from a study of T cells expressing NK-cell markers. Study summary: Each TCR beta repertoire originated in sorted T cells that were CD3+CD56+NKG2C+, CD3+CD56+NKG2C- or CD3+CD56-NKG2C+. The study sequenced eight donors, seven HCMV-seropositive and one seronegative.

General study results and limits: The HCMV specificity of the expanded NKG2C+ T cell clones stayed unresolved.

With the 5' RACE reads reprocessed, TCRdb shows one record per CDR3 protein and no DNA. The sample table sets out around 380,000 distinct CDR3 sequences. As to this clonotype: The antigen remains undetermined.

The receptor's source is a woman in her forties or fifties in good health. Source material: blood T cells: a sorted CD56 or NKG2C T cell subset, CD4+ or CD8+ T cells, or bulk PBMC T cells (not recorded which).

The CDR3 region is CSARDGSAGTQYF. The rearrangement links TRBV20-1 to TRBJ2-5; checking the TCRdb D call of TRBD2 is not possible without DNA. The CDR3 covers 13 residues. Germline assignment: CDR1 DFQATT and CDR2 SNEGSKA (reference sequence).